The source of this T cell receptor (beta chain) is a study of T cells in Graves' hyperthyroidism and ophthalmopathy. From RNA transcripts, TCR beta CDR3 regions were amplified. RT-PCR in the first round (using the HTBI primer set) targeted the TCR CDR3. TCRdb used MiXCR to reprocess the multiplex PCR reads, holding one entry per CDR3 protein. This sample has 490,000 or so distinct CDR3 sequences; roughly 23% occur once, and the top ten carry 45% to 50%. With 0 bases removed from V and 2 bases from J, the gap between germline ends came to 7 bases. CDR3 length equals 14 residues. The germline V gene encodes CDR1 WSHSY and CDR2 SAAADI. General study points: Blood also held most thyroid clonotypes expanded beyond 0.001.

This clonotype occurred a few times. What it binds is not known. The TCR originated in a woman in her 70s with Graves' ophthalmopathy. Sequencing was performed on blood. The rearrangement joins TRBV10-2 to TRBJ1-2; perhaps TRBD1 as D (5 bases). CDR3 amino acids: CASSESKGNYGYTF. CDR3 coding DNA: TGCGCCAGCAGTGAGTCGAAGGGGAACTATGGCTACACCTTC.